This T cell receptor beta chain was profiled in a study of T cells expressing NK-cell markers. Study details: From sorted CD3+CD56+NKG2C+, CD3+CD56+NKG2C- and CD3+CD56-NKG2C+ T cells came the TCR beta repertoires. Sequenced donors, eight in total, included seven who were HCMV-seropositive and one who was seronegative.

TCRdb reprocessed the 5' RACE reads; each CDR3 protein has one entry and no DNA is given. The sample table sets out approximately 550,000 distinct CDR3 sequences. CDR3 size: 20 residues. In germline, CDR1 is KGHSH, CDR2 LQKENI. The specimen was blood T cells: a sorted CD56 or NKG2C T cell subset, CD4+ or CD8+ T cells, or bulk PBMC T cells (not recorded which). The origin of this receptor is a man between 18 and 29 years old in good health. V gene TRBV18 combines with J gene TRBJ2-7; there is no DNA to check the TCRdb D call of TRBD1. CDR3 residues: CASSPLPAQALPGGGDEQYF.